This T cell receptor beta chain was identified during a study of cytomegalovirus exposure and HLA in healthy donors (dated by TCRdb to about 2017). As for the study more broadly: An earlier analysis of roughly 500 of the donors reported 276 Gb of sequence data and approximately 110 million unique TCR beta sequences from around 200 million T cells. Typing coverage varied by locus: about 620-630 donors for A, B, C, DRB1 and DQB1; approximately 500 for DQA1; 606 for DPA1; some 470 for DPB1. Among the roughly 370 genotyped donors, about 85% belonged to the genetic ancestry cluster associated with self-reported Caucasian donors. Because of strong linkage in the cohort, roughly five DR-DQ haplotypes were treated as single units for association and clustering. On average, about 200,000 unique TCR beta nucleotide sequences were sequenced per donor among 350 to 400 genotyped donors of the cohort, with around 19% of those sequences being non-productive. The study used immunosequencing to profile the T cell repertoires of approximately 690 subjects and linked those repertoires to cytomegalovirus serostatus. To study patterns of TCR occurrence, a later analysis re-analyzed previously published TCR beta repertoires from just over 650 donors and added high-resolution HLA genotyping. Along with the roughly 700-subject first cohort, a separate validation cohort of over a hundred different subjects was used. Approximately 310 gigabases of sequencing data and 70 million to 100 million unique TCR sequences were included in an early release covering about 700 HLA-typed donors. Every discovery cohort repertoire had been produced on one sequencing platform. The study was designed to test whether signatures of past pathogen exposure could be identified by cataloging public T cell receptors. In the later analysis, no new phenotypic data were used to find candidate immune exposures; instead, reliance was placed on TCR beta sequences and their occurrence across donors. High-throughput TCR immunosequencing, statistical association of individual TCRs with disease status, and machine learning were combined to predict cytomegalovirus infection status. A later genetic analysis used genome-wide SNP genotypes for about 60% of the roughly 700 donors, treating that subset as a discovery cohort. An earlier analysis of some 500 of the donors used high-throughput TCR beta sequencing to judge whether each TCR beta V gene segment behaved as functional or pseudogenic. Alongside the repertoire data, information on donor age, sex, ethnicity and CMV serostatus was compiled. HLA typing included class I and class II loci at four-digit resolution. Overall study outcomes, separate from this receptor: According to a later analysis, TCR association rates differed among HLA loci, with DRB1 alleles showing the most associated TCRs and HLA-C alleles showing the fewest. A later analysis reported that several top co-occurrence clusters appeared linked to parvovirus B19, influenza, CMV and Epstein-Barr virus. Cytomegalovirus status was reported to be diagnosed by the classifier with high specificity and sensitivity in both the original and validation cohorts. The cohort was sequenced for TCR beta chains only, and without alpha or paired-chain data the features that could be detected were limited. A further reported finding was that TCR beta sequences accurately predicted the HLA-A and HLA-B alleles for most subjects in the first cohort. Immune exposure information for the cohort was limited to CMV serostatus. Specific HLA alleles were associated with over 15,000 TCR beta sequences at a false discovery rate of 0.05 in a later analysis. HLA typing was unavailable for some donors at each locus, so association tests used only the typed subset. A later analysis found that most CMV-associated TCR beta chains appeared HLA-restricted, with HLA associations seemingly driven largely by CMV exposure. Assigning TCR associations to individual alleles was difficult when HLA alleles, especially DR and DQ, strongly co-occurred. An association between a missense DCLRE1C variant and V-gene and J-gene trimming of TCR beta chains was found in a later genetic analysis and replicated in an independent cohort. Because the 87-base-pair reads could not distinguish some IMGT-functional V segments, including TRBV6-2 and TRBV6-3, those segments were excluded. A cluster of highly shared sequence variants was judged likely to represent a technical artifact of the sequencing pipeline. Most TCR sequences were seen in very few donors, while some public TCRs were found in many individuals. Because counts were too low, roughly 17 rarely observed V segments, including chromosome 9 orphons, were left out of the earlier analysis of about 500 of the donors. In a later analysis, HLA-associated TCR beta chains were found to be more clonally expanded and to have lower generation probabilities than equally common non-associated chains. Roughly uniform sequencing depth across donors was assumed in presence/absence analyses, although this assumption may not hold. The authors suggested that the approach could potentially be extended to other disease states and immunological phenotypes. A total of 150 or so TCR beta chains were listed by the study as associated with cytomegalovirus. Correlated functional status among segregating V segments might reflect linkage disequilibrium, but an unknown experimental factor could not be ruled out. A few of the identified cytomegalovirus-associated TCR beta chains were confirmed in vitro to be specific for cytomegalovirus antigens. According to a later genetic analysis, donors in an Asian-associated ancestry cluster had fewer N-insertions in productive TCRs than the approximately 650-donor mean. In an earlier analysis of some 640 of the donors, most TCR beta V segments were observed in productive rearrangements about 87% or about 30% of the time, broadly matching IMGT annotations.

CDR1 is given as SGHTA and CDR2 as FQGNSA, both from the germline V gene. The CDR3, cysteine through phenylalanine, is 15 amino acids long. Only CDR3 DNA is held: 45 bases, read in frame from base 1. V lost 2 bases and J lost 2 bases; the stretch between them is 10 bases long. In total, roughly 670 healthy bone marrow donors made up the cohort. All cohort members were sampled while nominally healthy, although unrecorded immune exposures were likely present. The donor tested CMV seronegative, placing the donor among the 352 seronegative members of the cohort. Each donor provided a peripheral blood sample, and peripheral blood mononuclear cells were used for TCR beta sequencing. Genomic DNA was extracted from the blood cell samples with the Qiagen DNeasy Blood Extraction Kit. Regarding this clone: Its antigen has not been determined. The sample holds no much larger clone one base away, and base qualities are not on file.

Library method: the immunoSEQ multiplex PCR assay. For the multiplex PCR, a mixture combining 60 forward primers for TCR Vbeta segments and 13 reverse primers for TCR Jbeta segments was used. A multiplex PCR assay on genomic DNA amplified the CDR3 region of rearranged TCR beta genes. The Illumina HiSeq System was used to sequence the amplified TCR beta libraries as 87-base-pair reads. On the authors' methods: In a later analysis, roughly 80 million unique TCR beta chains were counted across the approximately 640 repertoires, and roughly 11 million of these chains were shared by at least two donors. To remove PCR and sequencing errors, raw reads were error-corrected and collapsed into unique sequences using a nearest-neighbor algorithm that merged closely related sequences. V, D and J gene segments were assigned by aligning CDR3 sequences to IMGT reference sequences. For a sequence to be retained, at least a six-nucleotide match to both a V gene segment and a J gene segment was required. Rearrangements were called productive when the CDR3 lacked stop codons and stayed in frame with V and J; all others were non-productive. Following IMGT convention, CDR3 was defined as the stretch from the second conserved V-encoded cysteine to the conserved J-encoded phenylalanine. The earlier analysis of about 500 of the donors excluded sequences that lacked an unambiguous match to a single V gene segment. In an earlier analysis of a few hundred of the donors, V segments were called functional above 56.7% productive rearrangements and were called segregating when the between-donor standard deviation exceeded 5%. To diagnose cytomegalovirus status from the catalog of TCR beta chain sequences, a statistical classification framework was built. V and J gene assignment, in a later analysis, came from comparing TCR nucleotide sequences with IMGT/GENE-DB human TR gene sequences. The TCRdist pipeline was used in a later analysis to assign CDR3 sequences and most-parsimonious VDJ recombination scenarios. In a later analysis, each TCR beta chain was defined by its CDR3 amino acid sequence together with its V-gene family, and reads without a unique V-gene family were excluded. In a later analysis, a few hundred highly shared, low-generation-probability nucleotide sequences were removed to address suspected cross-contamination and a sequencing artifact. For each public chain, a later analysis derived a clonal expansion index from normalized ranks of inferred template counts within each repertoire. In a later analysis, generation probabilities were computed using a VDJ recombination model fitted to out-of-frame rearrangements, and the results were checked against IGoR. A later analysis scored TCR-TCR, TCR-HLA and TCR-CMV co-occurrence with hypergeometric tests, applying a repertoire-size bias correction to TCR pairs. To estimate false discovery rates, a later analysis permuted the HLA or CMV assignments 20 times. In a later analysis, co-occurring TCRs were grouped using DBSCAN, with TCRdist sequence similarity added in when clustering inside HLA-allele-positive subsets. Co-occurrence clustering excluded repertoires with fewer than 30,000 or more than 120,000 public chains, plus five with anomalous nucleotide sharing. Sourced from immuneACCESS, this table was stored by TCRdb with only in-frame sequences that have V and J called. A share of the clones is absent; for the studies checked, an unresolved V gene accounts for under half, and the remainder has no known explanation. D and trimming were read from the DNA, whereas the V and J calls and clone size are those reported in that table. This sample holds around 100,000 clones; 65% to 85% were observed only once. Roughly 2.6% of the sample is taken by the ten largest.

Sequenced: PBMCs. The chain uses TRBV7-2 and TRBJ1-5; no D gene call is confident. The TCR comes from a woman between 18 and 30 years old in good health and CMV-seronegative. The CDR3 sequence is CASSLQVLGNQPQHF. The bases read TGTGCCAGCAGCTTACAGGTTTTGGGCAATCAGCCCCAGCATTTT.